Listed below are T cell receptor beta chains from one sample, sequenced in a study of T cell clonotyping in hematopoietic cell transplantation. Sequenced by immunoSEQ multiplex PCR; TCRdb stores in-frame clones only, minus some. The profile shows about 41,000 clones, approximately 95% of them singletons. Source material: peripheral blood mononuclear cells. The receptors here all came from a young man in good health. Some clones in this sample may be carry-over from other donors' samples. Both conserved end residues are part of each CDR3.

>14|TRBV6-5
CASSYGPRGPEAFF
>15|TRBV19
CASSGQGLMNTEAFF
>12|TRBV5-1
CASSLVGYGYTF
>15|TRBV13
CASSLNRNPNQPQHF
>14|TRBV6-5
CASSYRDRAYEQYF
>15|TRBV6-4
CASSDFGQGNNEQFF
>16|TRBV4-3
CASSQEEPSLFYEQYF
>12|TRBV5-4
CASSLGGGPAFF
>14|TRBV6-5
CASSSHTGFDGYTF
>15|TRBV6-5
CASRNTGGGNTEAFF
>15|TRBV4-1
CASSYLNQREYEQYF
>15|TRBV14
CASSQDWGARGGAFF
>15|TRBV7-2
CASSVRSGYTDTQYF
>14|TRBV7-3
CASSLGPTSYEQYF
>12|TRBV2
CASSDNPGEAFF
>12|TRBV5-6
CASSLGYTEAFF
>14|TRBV27
CASSSGTVNTEAFF
>13|TRBV9
CASSVSPYNEQFF
>11|TRBV7-9
CASSLDGGYTF
>14|TRBV5-1
CASSAGQNTGELFF
>14|TRBV9
CASSPGVGGQPQHF
>15|TRBV6-4
CASSLTGDSNQPQHF
>15|TRBV29-1
CSVEEEVIGGLEQFF
>15|TRBV5-4
CASSAPGGGRTEAFF
>15|TRBV6-6
CASRGGLATNEKLFF
>12|TRBV2
CASSVGAGGYTF
>15|TRBV7-9
CASSQNRGMNTEAFF
>16|TRBV7-2
CASSLAAWGANNEQFF
>14|TRBV4-1
CASSHDDSSYEQYF
>15|TRBV5-1
CASRQRGSSYNEQFF
>14|TRBV29-1
CSVSGTGEGNEQFF
>19|TRBV5-1
CASSLDRDGGTRMNTEAFF
>14|TRBV11-3
CASSPGTPNTEAFF
>15|TRBV7-2
CASRSTVLSGNTIYF
>18|TRBV9
CASSVTGGLIISSDVLTF
>13|TRBV10-3
CATLEPRNYGYTF